Sequencing of this TCR beta chain was carried out in a study of cytomegalovirus exposure and HLA in healthy donors. Across the study: For the approximately 360 genotyped donors, approximately 83% fell within the Caucasian-associated ancestry cluster.

This clone has a single count. Researchers ran the PCR with 60 Vbeta and 13 Jbeta primers. Produced via immunoSEQ multiplex PCR; TCRdb's table is partial and in-frame only. The sample has some 180,000 clones, around 80% seen once; the top ten hold about 1.3%. V gave up 6 bases and J gave up 0 bases, with 12 bases separating them. Germline CDR1 and CDR2: LNHDA and SQIVND (reference sequence). This CDR3 spans 15 amino acids. What was sequenced was PBMCs. V and J are TRBV19 and TRBJ1-5, with D uncertain. The sequence derives from a girl aged 2-9 years in good health and CMV-seropositive. CDR3 amino acids: CASRRDPGSNQPQHF. In nucleotides, the CDR3 is TGTGCCAGTAGGCGAGACCCGGGTAGCAATCAGCCCCAGCATTTT.